This T cell receptor (beta chain) was sequenced for a study of T cell changes during pregnancy in multiple sclerosis (dated by TCRdb to about 2019). Describing the broader study: Changes in the T cell repertoire over the course of pregnancy were examined in this study in women with multiple sclerosis.

CDR1 is given as MNHNY and CDR2 as SVGAGI, both from the germline V gene (reference sequence). The junction carries 8 bases between V and J, which are trimmed by 2 bases and 6 bases respectively. Measured from the cysteine to the phenylalanine, the CDR3 is 12 residues long. Only the CDR3 region is kept as DNA, spanning 36 bases read in frame from base 1. This clone has a single count. The target of this receptor is not known. Per-nucleotide qualities are absent, and no much larger clonotype sits a single base away. The method was the immunoSEQ multiplex PCR assay. TCRdb provides this immuneACCESS table in a form limited to in-frame rearrangements. Some clones are lacking; in checked studies, under half of them reflect an unresolved V gene, and why the rest are absent is not known. The sample includes approximately 70,000 clones, with about 90% observed a single time. The ten top clones hold over 0.7% of the sample.

The sequencing here drew on peripheral blood, taken in the first trimester of pregnancy. The sequence links TRBV6-6 to TRBJ2-7, with no confidently assigned D gene. The sequence was obtained from a female donor in good health, enrolled as a control in a pregnancy study. The CDR3 protein is CASSYGVGEQYF. DNA sequence: TGTGCCAGCAGTTACGGAGTTGGCGAGCAGTACTTC.